The sequence of this T cell receptor (beta chain) was determined in a study of T cell responses to AZD1222 COVID-19 vaccine. Broader study findings: Across the whole spike, CD4 TCRs peaked at regions 160-218 and 743-854. Reportedly, nearly half the spike-specific TCRs target unmutated variant regions. Clonal diversity may have been underestimated, and the donors were mostly white British, with more females than males.

CDR3 length: 17 amino acids. Germline V gives CDR1 SEHNR, CDR2 FQNEAQ (reference sequence). V was pared by 5 bases and J by 4 bases, with 23 bases between. To note about this clone: Its cognate antigen is unknown.

Clones were sequenced by immunoSEQ multiplex PCR, and TCRdb holds only the in-frame ones, with some missing. The top ten clones hold 1.5% to 2% of a sample with roughly 180,000 clones, 80% to 95% of them seen once. This clonotype originated in an adult who received the AZD1222 COVID-19 vaccine. The chain has TRBV7-9 and TRBJ1-2; D is possibly TRBD1 (5 bases). Source: peripheral blood, taken 28 days after the second AZD1222 dose. In DNA, the CDR3 is TGTGCCAGCAGCCCGGATGGGGGACGAGTGCTATCCTATGGCTACACCTTC. Translated, it gives CASSPDGGRVLSYGYTF.